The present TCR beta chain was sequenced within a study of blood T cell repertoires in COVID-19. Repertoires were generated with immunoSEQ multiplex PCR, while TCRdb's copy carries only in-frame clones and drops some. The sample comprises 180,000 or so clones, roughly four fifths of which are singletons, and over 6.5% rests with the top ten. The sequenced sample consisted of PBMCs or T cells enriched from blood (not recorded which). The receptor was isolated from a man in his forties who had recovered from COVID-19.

CDR3 residues: CASSINRDTEAFF. The CDR3 region has the DNA TGTGCCAGCTCCATCAACAGGGATACTGAAGCTTTCTTT. The chain combines TRBV6-5 with TRBJ1-1; weak D call: TRBD1 (6 bases). V dropped 8 bases and J dropped 5 bases, with 15 bases sitting between them. CDR1 is MNHEY, CDR2 SVGAGI, per germline. This CDR3 region has 13 residues.